This TCR beta chain was sequenced in a study of T cell responses to AZD1222 COVID-19 vaccine. General study points: Seropositive at baseline were only a handful of AZD1222 recipients. Scientists sampled the repertoires only once the peak T cell response had passed. Within unmutated variant regions lay the reported targets of nearly half of spike-specific TCRs.

Recipients boosted at about 4 weeks or about 12 weeks are pooled. Clones were read by immunoSEQ multiplex PCR, and TCRdb kept only the in-frame ones, dropping some. Altogether 50,000 to 65,000 clones are present, roughly 87% being singletons, with the ten largest covering roughly 2.7%. Points on this clone: Its antigen is not identified.

Germline CDR1 reads KGHSH; CDR2 reads LQKENI. The CDR3 is 16 amino acids. Trimming shortened V by 8 bases and J by 1 base, and 19 bases separated the two germline ends. This sequence joins TRBV18 and TRBJ2-3; D is perhaps TRBD1 (6 bases). The sequencing used peripheral blood, collected 28 days after the second AZD1222 dose. The receptor was isolated from an adult who received the AZD1222 COVID-19 vaccine. CDR3 in DNA: TGTGCCAGCGCACGCCCAACAGGGTTTGGCACAGATACGCAGTATTTT. Amino acid sequence: CASARPTGFGTDTQYF.